A selection of T cell receptor beta chains follows, all from one sample in a study of post-analysis software for immune sequencing data. TCRdb ran MiXCR on the PCR reads and lists one entry per CDR3 protein. Of 750,000 to 900,000 distinct CDR3 sequences in the sample, 40% to 55% were seen once. Sequencing input: blood. The source is a girl between 5 and 17 years old with multiple sclerosis. Both conserved end residues are trimmed from each CDR3. Each record gives: CDR3 protein, V gene, J gene.

ASSSRGGYT	TRBV12-3/TRBV12-4	TRBJ1-2
SGEFGGWEAF	TRBV29-1	TRBJ1-1
ASSPGLAGGPSSYEQY	TRBV4-2	TRBJ2-7
ASSFGRNYNEQF	TRBV11-2	TRBJ2-1
ASSLGLRGMYTGELF	TRBV11-2	TRBJ2-2
SGAVGRGNEKLF	TRBV29-1	TRBJ1-4
ASSIGSYEQY	TRBV19	TRBJ2-7
ASSYPGQGAHEQY	TRBV6-2/TRBV6-3	TRBJ2-7
ASSPLAQGARETQY	TRBV28	TRBJ2-5
ASSQIQAGAYEQY	TRBV6-6	TRBJ2-7
SATLAPYEQY	TRBV20-1	TRBJ2-7
ASTQGAGRGGYT	TRBV11-3	TRBJ1-2
ASSLDSGTLSTDTQY	TRBV9	TRBJ2-3
ASGLREGSDTQY	TRBV6-2/TRBV6-3	TRBJ2-3
AIAARGGVENIQY	TRBV10-3	TRBJ2-4
ASSSYSYEQY	TRBV7-6	TRBJ2-7
AISESLGYEQY	TRBV10-3	-
ASSIPARGETQY	TRBV28	TRBJ2-5
SVGQGPSTDTQY	TRBV29-1	TRBJ2-3
ASSLVRDRYQETQY	TRBV7-8	TRBJ2-5
ASSPQQGLDYGYT	TRBV7-6	TRBJ1-2
ASSVHGEKLF	TRBV9	TRBJ1-4
ASSFKEAGGGYT	TRBV12-3/TRBV12-4	TRBJ1-2
ASSYSTDYEQY	TRBV6-6	TRBJ2-7
ASSYSGGAGSYEQY	TRBV6-2/TRBV6-3	TRBJ2-7
ASSYSGTDTQY	TRBV6-5	TRBJ2-3
ASSQTAYRERGEKLF	TRBV4-3	TRBJ1-4
SVENRKDGANVLT	TRBV29-1	TRBJ2-6
SVQERRMGYGYT	TRBV20-1	TRBJ1-2
ASSLWGSSGFAYEQY	TRBV5-1	TRBJ2-7
ASSFELSYEQY	TRBV11-2	TRBJ2-7
ASSVIRTSGRARADTQY	TRBV2	TRBJ2-3
ASSVEVGRGPSPRAGELF	TRBV9	TRBJ2-2
ASSYSWVEDTQY	TRBV6-2/TRBV6-3	TRBJ2-3
SARVLAGGYEQY	TRBV20-1	TRBJ2-7